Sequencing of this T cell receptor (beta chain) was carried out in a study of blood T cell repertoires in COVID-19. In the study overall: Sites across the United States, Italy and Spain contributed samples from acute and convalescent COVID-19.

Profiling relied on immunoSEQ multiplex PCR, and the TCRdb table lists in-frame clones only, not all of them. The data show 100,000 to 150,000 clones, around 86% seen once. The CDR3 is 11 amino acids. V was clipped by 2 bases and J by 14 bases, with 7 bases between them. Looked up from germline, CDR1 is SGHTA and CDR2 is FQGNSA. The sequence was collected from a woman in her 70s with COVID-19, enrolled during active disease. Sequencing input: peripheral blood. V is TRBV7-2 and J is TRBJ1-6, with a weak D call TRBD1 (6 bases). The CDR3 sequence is CASSLHRALHF. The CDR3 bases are TGTGCCAGCAGCTTACACAGGGCCCTCCACTTT.